Below, 9 T cell receptor beta chains from the same sample are listed, as sequenced in a study of OX40 agonist ivuxolimab in advanced cancers. The repertoire was sequenced with immunoSEQ multiplex PCR; TCRdb's copy has only in-frame clones and lacks some. The repertoire has around 82,000 clones, approximately 88% of them found once; the top ten carry roughly 13%. Source: CD4+ or CD8+ T cells sorted from blood, taken in a trial of the OX40 agonist ivuxolimab. Receptors were obtained from an adult with an advanced solid tumor such as melanoma, head and neck, liver or kidney cancer.

This clone came up once. The J gene is TRBJ2-1, the V gene TRBV7-8, with 7 bases identical to TRBD2. Germline V gives CDR1 SGHVS, CDR2 FQNEAQ. The CDR3 has 14 amino acids. V lost 7 bases, J lost 12 bases, and 15 bases stayed unmatched. The CDR3 spells CASTLEGGREPQFF. The DNA of the CDR3 is TGTGCCAGCACCCTGGAGGGCGGGAGAGAACCGCAGTTCTTC.

This clone was seen just once. The chain combines TRBV4-1 with TRBJ2-5; D remains ambiguous. From germline, CDR1 is MGHRA and CDR2 YSYEKL. The CDR3 has 15 amino acids. Trimming pared 0 bases from V and 5 bases from J, leaving 13 bases between. CDR3 sequence reads: CASSQDMGLGETQYF. The DNA of the CDR3 is TGCGCCAGCAGCCAAGATATGGGGTTGGGGGAGACCCAGTACTTC.

J is TRBJ1-5 and V is TRBV29-1; 7 bases are shared with TRBD1. Per the germline V gene, CDR1 is SQVTM and CDR2 is ANQGSEA. CDR3 length: 13 residues. V lost 8 bases to trimming and J lost 2 bases; unmatched junction nucleotides: 6. CDR3 nucleotide sequence: TGCAGCTACAGGGGATCGGGCAATCAGCCCCAGCATTTT. Translated: CSYRGSGNQPQHF.

The chain carries TRBV4-1 and TRBJ2-7; no firm D call. Between the trimmed V and J ends, which lost 2 bases and 3 bases, there was a span of 17 bases. Germline lookup yields CDR1 MGHRA and CDR2 YSYEKL. The CDR3 totals 16 residues. The CDR3 sequence is CASSQMLGSPVYEQYF. The CDR3 DNA reads as TGCGCCAGCAGCCAAATGCTCGGTAGCCCCGTCTACGAGCAGTACTTC.

The rearrangement uses TRBV9 and TRBJ1-5, with D perhaps TRBD1 (5 bases). CDR3 length equals 17 residues. V was trimmed by 3 bases and J by 1 base, leaving 17 bases between them. CDR1 is SGDLS, CDR2 YYNGEE, per germline. The CDR3 sequence: CASSGGTGRGSNQPQHF. The CDR3 DNA reads TGTGCCAGCAGCGGTGGGACCGGGAGGGGCAGCAATCAGCCCCAGCATTTT.

V and J are TRBV9 and TRBJ2-1; unclear D gene. With 0 bases removed from V and 3 bases from J, the gap between germline ends came to 10 bases. This CDR3 region has 15 residues. Germline V gives CDR1 SGDLS, CDR2 YYNGEE. CDR3 sequence: CASSVAQANYNEQFF. The CDR3 DNA is TGTGCCAGCAGCGTAGCTCAAGCTAACTACAATGAGCAGTTCTTC.

The V call is TRBV7-6, the J call TRBJ1-2; no reliable D call. V was cut by 5 bases and J by 10 bases, with 17 bases left in between. CDR1 is SGHVS, CDR2 FNYEAQ, per germline. The CDR3 runs to 13 residues. The DNA of the CDR3 is TGTGCCAGCAGCCAGGTTGGAGGCGGGGACTACACCTTC. Translating gives CASSQVGGGDYTF. Variable domain in full (rest from reference TRBV7-6 and TRBJ1-2): GAGVSQSPRYKVTKRGQDVALRCDPISGHVSLYWYRQALGQGPEFLTYFNYEAQQDKSGLPNDRFSAERPEGSISTLTIQRTEQRDSAMYRCASSQVGGGDYTFGSGTRLTVV.

The CDR3 region has the DNA TGCGCCAGCAGCTCATCCTCCGACGACTATTCATCTGGCCACGAGCAGTACTTC. Translation: CASSSSSDDYSSGHEQYF. The chain joins TRBV5-1 to TRBJ2-5; tentative D call: TRBD2 (5 bases). The J call is doubtful: the DNA matches TRBJ2-7 better. Germline CDR1 and CDR2: SGHRS and YFSETQ. The CDR3 spans 18 residues.

The chain joins TRBV27 to TRBJ1-5, with D possibly TRBD1 on 6 matching bases. Trimming took 3 bases from V and 4 from J, leaving 13 bases between them. The CDR3 consists of 15 residues. From germline, CDR1 is MNHEY and CDR2 SMNVEV (reference sequence). CDR3 sequence reads: CASSLAGEHNQPQHF. CDR3 DNA: TGTGCCAGCAGTTTGGCAGGGGAACATAATCAGCCCCAGCATTTT.